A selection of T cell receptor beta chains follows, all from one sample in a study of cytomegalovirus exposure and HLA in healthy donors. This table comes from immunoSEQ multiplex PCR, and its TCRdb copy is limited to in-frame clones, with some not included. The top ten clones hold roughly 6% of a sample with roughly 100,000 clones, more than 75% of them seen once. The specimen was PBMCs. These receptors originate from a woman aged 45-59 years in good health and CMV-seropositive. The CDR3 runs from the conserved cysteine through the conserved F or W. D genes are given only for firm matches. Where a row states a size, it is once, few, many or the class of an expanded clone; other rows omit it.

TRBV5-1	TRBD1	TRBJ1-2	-	TGCGCCAGCAGTAGGGACAGCAACTATGGCTACACCTTC	CASSRDSNYGYTF
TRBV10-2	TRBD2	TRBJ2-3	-	TGCGCCAGCAGTATAGCGGGAGAAGCGCAGTATTTT	CASSIAGEAQYF
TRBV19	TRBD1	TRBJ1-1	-	TGTGCCAGTAGTATAGGGGGACAGGGCGCTGAAGCTTTCTTT	CASSIGGQGAEAFF
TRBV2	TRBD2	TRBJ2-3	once	TGTGCCAGCAGTCCCGGACTAGCGGGGCACTTAGATACGCAGTATTTT	CASSPGLAGHLDTQYF
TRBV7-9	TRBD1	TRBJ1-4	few	TGTTCCAGCAGCTTAGGGGGACAGGGGGAAAAACTGTTTTTT	CSSSLGGQGEKLFF
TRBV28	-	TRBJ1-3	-	TGTGCCAGCAGCCTTGACTTTGAGGCCCGAATCACCATATATTTT	CASSLDFEARITIYF
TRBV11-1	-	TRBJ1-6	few	TGTGCCAGCAGCTACGGGACAAGTAGTTATAATTCACCCCTCCACTTT	CASSYGTSSYNSPLHF
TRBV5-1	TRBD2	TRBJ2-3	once	TGCGCCAGCAGCTTGGCCGGGGCGGGGGGACTATTTGATACGCAGTATTTT	CASSLAGAGGLFDTQYF
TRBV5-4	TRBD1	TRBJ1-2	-	TGTGCCAGCAGCCCAAGAACAGGGGCAGGGAACTATGGCTACACCTTC	CASSPRTGAGNYGYTF
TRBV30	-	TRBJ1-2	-	TGTGCCTGGAGTACCAGGGTCTATGGCTACACCTTC	CAWSTRVYGYTF
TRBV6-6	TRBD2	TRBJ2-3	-	TGTGCCAGCAGGTCCCCCGGGGGGAACTTCACAGATACGCAGTATTTT	CASRSPGGNFTDTQYF
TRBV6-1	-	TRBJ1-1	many	TGTGCCAGCATTAACCGGGACACGTTCAACACTGAAGCTTTCTTT	CASINRDTFNTEAFF
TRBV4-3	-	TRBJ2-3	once	TGCGCCAGCAGCCAAGATACGTGGTCGACTACCCCAGGCACAGATACGCAGTATTTT	CASSQDTWSTTPGTDTQYF
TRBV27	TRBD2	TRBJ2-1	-	TGTGCCAGCAGTCCGAGACTAGCGGGGGGATACAATGAGCAGTTCTTC	CASSPRLAGGYNEQFF
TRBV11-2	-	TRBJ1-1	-	TGTGCCAGCAGCTTAGGGGTCAGGGCTGCCACTGAAGCTTTCTTT	CASSLGVRAATEAFF
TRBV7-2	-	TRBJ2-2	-	TGTGCCAGCAGCTTATATTCACACCAGAACACCGGGGAGCTGTTTTTT	CASSLYSHQNTGELFF
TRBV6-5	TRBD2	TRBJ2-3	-	TGTGCCAGCAGGCTAGCGGGGGGGCCGAATACGCAGTATTTT	CASRLAGGPNTQYF
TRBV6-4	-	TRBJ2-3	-	TGTGCCAGCAGTGAGGACGGGGGTACCACAGATACGCAGTATTTT	CASSEDGGTTDTQYF
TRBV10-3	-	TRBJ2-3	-	TGTGCCATCAGTGAGTCCGGGGGCACAGATACGCAGTATTTT	CAISESGGTDTQYF
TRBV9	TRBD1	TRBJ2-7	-	TGTGCCAGCAGCTCGGGACAGGGGGCCTACGAGCAGTACTTC	CASSSGQGAYEQYF
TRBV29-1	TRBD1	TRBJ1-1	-	TGCAGCGTTGAACACCCCCCGACAGGGCGCGGCACTGAAGCTTTCTTT	CSVEHPPTGRGTEAFF
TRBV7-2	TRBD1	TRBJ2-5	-	TGTGCCAGCAGCTTAGTAGGGACAGGGGTGGACCAGTACTTC	CASSLVGTGVDQYF
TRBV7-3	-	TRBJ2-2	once	TGTGCCAGCAGCCCCATTGTGAACACCGGGGAGCTGTTTTTT	CASSPIVNTGELFF
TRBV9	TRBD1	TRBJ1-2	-	TGTGCCAGCAGCGCGTTACAGGGGGCGCGATATGGTGGCTACACCTTC	CASSALQGARYGGYTF
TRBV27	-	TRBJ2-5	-	TGTGCCAGCGCAACAGGGTTGGGGGAGACCCAGTACTTC	CASATGLGETQYF
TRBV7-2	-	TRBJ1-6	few	TGTGCCAGCAGCACCCAAGGCGGGTCACCCCTCCACTTT	CASSTQGGSPLHF
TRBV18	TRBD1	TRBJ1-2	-	TGTGCCAGCTCACAGGGACAGTATGGCTACACCTTC	CASSQGQYGYTF
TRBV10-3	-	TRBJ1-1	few	TGTGCCATCAGTGAGTCGGGCAGTGAAGCTTTCTTT	CAISESGSEAFF
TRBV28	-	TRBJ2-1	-	TGTGCCAGCAGTTTAAGGCGGCCTGGCCATGAGCAGTTCTTC	CASSLRRPGHEQFF
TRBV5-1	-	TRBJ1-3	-	TGCGCCAGCAGCTTGGCGGGGGGCAGCTCTGGAAACACCATATATTTT	CASSLAGGSSGNTIYF
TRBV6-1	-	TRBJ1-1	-	TGTGCCAGCAGGCGGCAGACCAACACTGAAGCTTTCTTT	CASRRQTNTEAFF
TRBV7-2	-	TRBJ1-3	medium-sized	TGTGCCAGCAGCTTAAGGCAGGGAGGAAACACCATATATTTT	CASSLRQGGNTIYF
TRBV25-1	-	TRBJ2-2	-	TGTGCCAGTAGCAGAGGGGGTAATACCGGGGAGCTGTTTTTT	CASSRGGNTGELFF
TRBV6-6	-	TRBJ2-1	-	TGTGCCAGCAGTCACGGACTAAACTCTTACAATGAGCAGTTCTTC	CASSHGLNSYNEQFF
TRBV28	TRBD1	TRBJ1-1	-	TGTGCCAGCAGTTTACGGACCGGGACAGGGGTTGGAGTAGGAAAGAGGGCTTTCTTT	CASSLRTGTGVGVGKRAFF
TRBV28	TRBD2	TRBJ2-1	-	TGTGCCAGCAGAATAGCGGGGGATGTTCAGGAGCAGTTCTTC	CASRIAGDVQEQFF
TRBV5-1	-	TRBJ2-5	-	TGCGCCAGCAGCTTGGGGGGGGGCAGTTTCCAAGAGACCCAGTACTTC	CASSLGGGSFQETQYF
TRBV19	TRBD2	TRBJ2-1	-	TGTGCCAGTAGTTTCACGGGACTAGCGGGGGCCTCTTCCTACAATGAGCAGTTCTTC	CASSFTGLAGASSYNEQFF
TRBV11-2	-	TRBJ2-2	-	TGTGCCAGCAGCGCCCCAGCGTATGTCGGGGAGCTGTTTTTT	CASSAPAYVGELFF